The next 14 T cell receptor beta chains were all read from a single sample in a study of cytomegalovirus exposure and HLA in healthy donors. The primer mix had 60 Vbeta and 13 Jbeta primers. TCRdb's table, derived via immunoSEQ multiplex PCR, lists solely in-frame clones and lacks some. The sample holds approximately 110,000 clones; 65% to 85% are singletons and the top ten take 6% to 7.5%. The sequenced sample was PBMCs. The receptors originated from a young man in good health and CMV-seronegative.

The gene calls are TRBV2 and TRBJ1-1; 9 nucleotides align to TRBD1. From germline, CDR1 is SNHLY and CDR2 FYNNEI. Unmatched junction bases numbered 8, after V lost 6 bases and J lost 3 bases. The CDR3 extends over 15 amino acids. CDR3 loop: CASREQGATDTEAFF. For the CDR3, the DNA is TGTGCCAGCAGGGAACAGGGGGCCACGGACACTGAAGCTTTCTTT. The whole variable domain, filled in from reference TRBV2 and TRBJ1-1, reads EPEVTQTPSHQVTQMGQEVILRCVPISNHLYFYWYRQILGQKVEFLVSFYNNEISEKSEIFDDQFSVERPDGSNFTLKIRSTKLEDSAMYFCASREQGATDTEAFFGQGTRLTVV.

CDR3 coding DNA: TGTGCCAGCAGCTGGAGGGAGGGTTTTGTTGGCGAGCAGTACTTC. Protein sequence: CASSWREGFVGEQYF. J is TRBJ2-5 and V is TRBV7-2, with 7 bases lining up with TRBD2. The J call could be wrong; TRBJ2-7 is a better fit for the DNA end. Germline V lookup: CDR1 SGHTA, CDR2 FQGNSA. The CDR3 is made up of 15 amino acids.

The rearrangement links TRBV7-2 to TRBJ1-5; D not resolved. This CDR3 spans 16 amino acids. Germline-derived CDR1 and CDR2 are SGHTA and FQGNSA. Trimming took off 1 base at V and 11 bases at J, with 21 bases between the two ends. CDR3 coding DNA: TGTGCCAGCAGCTTAGAATTTTCAGCAACCTCCGGGTCCCAGCATTTT. This gives the protein CASSLEFSATSGSQHF.

The V gene is TRBV28, the J gene TRBJ2-5; no reliable D call. The CDR3 runs to 17 residues. Per the germline V gene, CDR1 is MDHEN and CDR2 is SYDVKM. Trimming took 3 bases from V and 3 from J, leaving 20 bases between them. This chain's CDR3 is CASSFNPERQDKETQYF. As DNA, the CDR3 is TGTGCCAGCAGTTTCAACCCCGAAAGGCAGGATAAAGAGACCCAGTACTTC.

The CDR3 loop reads CASRYDMSNQPQHF. In nucleotides, the CDR3 is TGCGCCAGCAGATATGACATGAGCAATCAGCCCCAGCATTTT. The chain couples TRBV5-1 to TRBJ1-5; D is unclear. With 5 bases removed from V and 1 base from J, the gap between germline ends came to 10 bases. The CDR3 consists of 14 residues. In germline, CDR1 is SGHRS, CDR2 YFSETQ.

The J gene is TRBJ1-1, the V gene TRBV10-2; 9 bases agree with TRBD1. Trimming removed 8 bases from V and 5 bases from J; junction bases left unmatched: 6. Germline V gene data show CDR1 as WSHSY and CDR2 as SAAADI. The CDR3 sequence is 13 residues long. CDR3 bases: TGCGCCAGCCGAACAGGGGGCTTGACTGAAGCTTTCTTT. It codes for CASRTGGLTEAFF.

V gene TRBV28 combines with J gene TRBJ1-4; 7 bases line up with TRBD1. J lost 3 bases, V lost 6 bases, and 13 bases had no gene match. CDR1 MDHEN and CDR2 SYDVKM come from the germline V gene. The CDR3 totals 17 residues. The chain's CDR3 is CASREFEQGLSNEKLFF. CDR3 DNA sequence: TGTGCCAGCAGGGAATTCGAACAGGGGTTGTCTAATGAAAAACTGTTTTTT.

The chain employs TRBV28 and TRBJ1-2; D gene ambiguous. Trimming pared 6 bases from V and 4 bases from J, leaving 15 bases between. The CDR3 covers 14 residues. Per the germline V gene, CDR1 is MDHEN and CDR2 is SYDVKM. CDR3 loop: CASRPSGEAYGYTF. The CDR3, as DNA: TGTGCCAGCAGGCCCTCCGGAGAGGCCTATGGCTACACCTTC.

The chain recombines TRBV30 with TRBJ2-1, with 10 bases identical to TRBD2. V trimming: 6 bases; J trimming: 4 bases; junction bases outside the gene matches: 9. Germline V gives CDR1 GTSNPN, CDR2 SVGIG (reference sequence). The CDR3 runs to 15 residues. CDR3 nucleotide sequence: TGTGCCTGCCAGACGGGACTAGCGACATACAATGAGCAGTTCTTC. Residues: CACQTGLATYNEQFF.

Details on this clone: The sample has other DNA sequences that encode this CDR3 too. The rearrangement links TRBV27 to TRBJ2-7, with 8 bases fitting TRBD1. The CDR3 spans 13 residues. Trimming removed 4 bases from V and 4 bases from J; junction bases left unmatched: 3. The V gene's germline CDR1 is MNHEY and CDR2 SMNVEV (reference sequence). This CDR3 reads CASSSRTGYEQYF. CDR3 sequence (DNA): TGTGCCAGCAGTTCCCGGACAGGGTACGAGCAGTACTTC.

The J gene is TRBJ1-5, the V gene TRBV28, with no clear D. This CDR3 comprises 15 residues. V was clipped by 4 bases and J by 0 bases, with 10 bases between them. The germline CDR1 and CDR2 sequences are MDHEN and SYDVKM. The CDR3 here is CASSYQEYSNQPQHF. The CDR3 DNA follows: TGTGCCAGCAGTTATCAGGAATATAGCAATCAGCCCCAGCATTTT.

This sequence joins TRBV5-1 and TRBJ2-3; 7 positions agree with TRBD2. V gave up 4 bases and J gave up 0 bases; unmatched junction bases: 14. Germline V gene data show CDR1 as SGHRS and CDR2 as YFSETQ. This CDR3 region has 18 residues. CDR3 amino acids: CASSPGLSGMGSTDTQYF. The CDR3, as DNA: TGCGCCAGCAGCCCGGGACTAAGCGGAATGGGAAGCACAGATACGCAGTATTTT. The full variable domain, its missing parts supplied by reference TRBV5-1 and TRBJ2-3, is KAGVTQTPRYLIKTRGQQVTLSCSPISGHRSVSWYQQTPGQGLQFLFEYFSETQRNKGNFPGRFSGRQFSNSRSEMNVSTLELGDSALYLCASSPGLSGMGSTDTQYFGPGTRLTVL.

The V call is TRBV11-3, the J call TRBJ2-6, with D unresolved. The CDR3 is 15 amino acids. V shed 1 base and J shed 0 bases, with 4 bases lying between them. CDR1 is SGHNT, CDR2 YENEEA, per germline. DNA of the CDR3: TGTGCCAGCAGCTTAGGGCTCTCTGGGGCCAACGTCCTGACTTTC. Residues: CASSLGLSGANVLTF.

This rearrangement joins TRBV5-1 to TRBJ1-2; 7 bases are shared with TRBD1. Unmatched junction bases numbered 2, after V lost 4 bases and J lost 2 bases. CDR1 and CDR2 from the germline V gene are SGHRS and YFSETQ. The CDR3 extends over 13 amino acids. CDR3 coding DNA: TGCGCCAGCAGCCCCAGGGGGAACTATGGCTACACCTTC. This encodes CASSPRGNYGYTF. The whole variable domain, remainder taken from reference TRBV5-1 and TRBJ1-2, is KAGVTQTPRYLIKTRGQQVTLSCSPISGHRSVSWYQQTPGQGLQFLFEYFSETQRNKGNFPGRFSGRQFSNSRSEMNVSTLELGDSALYLCASSPRGNYGYTFGSGTRLTVV.